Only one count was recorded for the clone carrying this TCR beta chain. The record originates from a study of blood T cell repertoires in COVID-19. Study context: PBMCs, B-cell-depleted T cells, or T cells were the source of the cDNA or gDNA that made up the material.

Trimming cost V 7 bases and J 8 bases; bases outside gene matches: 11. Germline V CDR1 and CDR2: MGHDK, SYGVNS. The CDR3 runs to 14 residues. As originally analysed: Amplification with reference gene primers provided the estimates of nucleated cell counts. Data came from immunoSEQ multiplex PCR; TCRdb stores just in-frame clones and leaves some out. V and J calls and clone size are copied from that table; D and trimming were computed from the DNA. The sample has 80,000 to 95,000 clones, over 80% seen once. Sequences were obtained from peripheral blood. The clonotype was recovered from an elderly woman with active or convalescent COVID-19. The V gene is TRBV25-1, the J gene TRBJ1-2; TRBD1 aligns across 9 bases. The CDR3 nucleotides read TGTGCCAGCAAGGTTGGGACAGGGAAGGTCGGCTACACCTTC. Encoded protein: CASKVGTGKVGYTF.